This T cell receptor (beta chain) was sequenced for a study of cytomegalovirus exposure and HLA in healthy donors. On the study more broadly: HLA-typed donors contributed about 85 million unique TCRs, which were held in an early data release.

It was with 60 Vbeta and 13 Jbeta primers that the PCR ran. Some clones are missing from TCRdb's copy, which holds only in-frame ones; the method was immunoSEQ multiplex PCR. The sample holds 75,000 to 85,000 clones. This CDR3 contains 15 residues. V was cut by 7 bases and J by 1 base, with 16 bases left in between. Germline-derived CDR1 and CDR2 are MNHEY and SMNVEV (reference sequence). This chain uses TRBV27 with TRBJ1-1; no firm D call. This TCR derives from a man in his fifties in good health and CMV-seronegative. Input material: PBMCs. The CDR3 region is CASTPLGHPNTEAFF. The CDR3 DNA sequence: TGTGCCAGCACCCCACTTGGGCACCCGAACACTGAAGCTTTCTTT.